This is a list of T cell receptor beta chains from one sample in a study of T cell responses to AZD1222 COVID-19 vaccine. Data came from immunoSEQ multiplex PCR; TCRdb stores just in-frame clones and leaves some out. The repertoire has 150,000 or so clones, more than 70% of them found once; the top ten carry under 3.5%. The specimen was peripheral blood, collected on day 0 of MenACWY control vaccination. These receptors originate from an adult in good health. Each CDR3 is given with its conserved first and last residue. The D gene is left open where the match is weak. Rows give clone size only sometimes, using once, few, many, or a class for an expanded clone.

j_gene: TRBJ2-5; abundance: .; v_gene: TRBV9; d_gene: .; CDR3nt: TGTGCCAGCAGCGTAGGGGCCGGGGCGCAAGAGACCCAGTACTTC; CDR3aa: CASSVGAGAQETQYF
j_gene: TRBJ1-1; abundance: .; v_gene: TRBV24-1; d_gene: TRBD1; CDR3nt: TGTGCCACCAGTGACAGGGGGGCGGGTGCTGAAGCTTTCTTT; CDR3aa: CATSDRGAGAEAFF
j_gene: TRBJ1-6; abundance: .; v_gene: TRBV10-1; d_gene: .; CDR3nt: TGCGCCAGCAGTGAGTTGGTGGGTTGGAATTCACCCCTCCACTTT; CDR3aa: CASSELVGWNSPLHF
j_gene: TRBJ2-5; abundance: .; v_gene: TRBV12-3/TRBV12-4; d_gene: .; CDR3nt: TGTGCCAGCAGTTTAGTAACTCAAGAGACCCAGTACTTC; CDR3aa: CASSLVTQETQYF
j_gene: TRBJ1-2; abundance: .; v_gene: TRBV12-3/TRBV12-4; d_gene: .; CDR3nt: TGTGCCAGCAGTGAGAACGACTATGGCTACACCTTC; CDR3aa: CASSENDYGYTF
j_gene: TRBJ2-1; abundance: .; v_gene: TRBV19; d_gene: .; CDR3nt: TGTGCCAGTAGTACAGCCTGGGACAATGAGCAGTTCTTC; CDR3aa: CASSTAWDNEQFF
j_gene: TRBJ1-1; abundance: .; v_gene: TRBV11-3; d_gene: .; CDR3nt: TGTGCCAGCAGCGTTGGATACTGGAACACTGAAGCTTTCTTT; CDR3aa: CASSVGYWNTEAFF
j_gene: TRBJ2-1; abundance: .; v_gene: TRBV27; d_gene: .; CDR3nt: TGTGCCAGCAGTTTATCCCTTTCTTCCCCCTACTCCTACAATGAGCAGTTCTTC; CDR3aa: CASSLSLSSPYSYNEQFF
j_gene: TRBJ2-5; abundance: .; v_gene: TRBV7-3; d_gene: .; CDR3nt: TGTGCCAGCGCCAAGGAAGGGGGGCCAGGGACCCAGTACTTC; CDR3aa: CASAKEGGPGTQYF
j_gene: TRBJ2-3; abundance: .; v_gene: TRBV3-1/TRBV3-2; d_gene: TRBD2; CDR3nt: TGTGCCAGCAGGTCAGCGGGAGGGGGGGATACGCAGTATTTT; CDR3aa: CASRSAGGGDTQYF
j_gene: TRBJ2-7; abundance: once; v_gene: TRBV11-3; d_gene: TRBD1; CDR3nt: TGTGCCAGCAGCTTAGTCGGGACAGTGGGGATCCCAGCCGAGCAGTACTTC; CDR3aa: CASSLVGTVGIPAEQYF
j_gene: TRBJ2-1; abundance: once; v_gene: TRBV12-3/TRBV12-4; d_gene: .; CDR3nt: TGTGCCAGCAGGTACAGGAGTATTAATGAGCAGTTCTTC; CDR3aa: CASRYRSINEQFF
j_gene: TRBJ1-2; abundance: .; v_gene: TRBV5-5; d_gene: .; CDR3nt: TGTGCCAGCAGCTTGGCCCACAGTAACTATGGCTACACCTTC; CDR3aa: CASSLAHSNYGYTF
j_gene: TRBJ1-2; abundance: few; v_gene: TRBV2; d_gene: .; CDR3nt: TGTGCCAGCAGGTACGGCGGTCGGGATGGCTACACCTTC; CDR3aa: CASRYGGRDGYTF
j_gene: TRBJ1-5; abundance: .; v_gene: TRBV4-1; d_gene: .; CDR3nt: TGCGCCAGCAGCCAAGGGCGGCGGGATCAGCCCCAGCATTTT; CDR3aa: CASSQGRRDQPQHF
j_gene: TRBJ2-7; abundance: .; v_gene: TRBV19; d_gene: .; CDR3nt: TGTGCCAGTAGGAACGCTGGGAGTTACGAGCAGTACTTC; CDR3aa: CASRNAGSYEQYF
j_gene: TRBJ2-5; abundance: once; v_gene: TRBV11-2; d_gene: .; CDR3nt: TGTGCCAGCAGCTTAAGCTTAGGGCGAGAGACCCAGTACTTC; CDR3aa: CASSLSLGRETQYF
j_gene: TRBJ1-2; abundance: .; v_gene: TRBV24-1; d_gene: .; CDR3nt: TGTGCCACCAGTGATTTCGCGGGACATGGCTACACCTTC; CDR3aa: CATSDFAGHGYTF